A single sample gave rise to the 14 T cell receptor beta chains below, sequenced in a study of Ad26.COV2.S vaccination and SARS-CoV-2 variants. Here immunoSEQ multiplex PCR was the method, and the copy in TCRdb shows in-frame clones only, minus some. In the table there are a few hundred thousand clones, 92% of which are singletons. The sample's treatment: some 19 received Ad26.COV2.S at low or high dose, single or two shots; a few received placebo; per-sample allocation not given. Samples analyzed were those drawn on day 63 after the first vaccine or placebo injection. Source: peripheral blood, taken in a trial of Ad26.COV2.S vaccine versus placebo. These receptors all come from a person aged 18-65 years who received the Ad26.COV2.S COVID-19 vaccine or a placebo.

The chain employs TRBV30 and TRBJ1-6; TRBD1 aligns across 8 bases. Germline V lookup: CDR1 GTSNPN, CDR2 SVGIG (reference sequence). V lost 3 bases to trimming and J lost 4 bases; unmatched junction nucleotides: 5. This CDR3 has 15 residues. CDR3 bases: TGTGCCTGGAGGACAGGGGTACCATATAATTCACCCCTCCACTTT. The encoded protein is CAWRTGVPYNSPLHF.

The rearrangement links TRBV18 to TRBJ2-7; 8 bases are a match to TRBD2. Per germline, CDR1 KGHSH and CDR2 LQKENI. The CDR3 totals 12 residues. V shed 6 bases and J 6 bases; nucleotides not matched to a gene: 4. This CDR3 reads CASSNGGVEQYF. For the CDR3, the DNA is TGTGCCAGCTCCAACGGGGGGGTCGAGCAGTACTTC.

V gene TRBV7-9 combines with J gene TRBJ1-1; the D is unclear. CDR3 length equals 11 residues. Germline CDR1 is SEHNR and CDR2 is FQNEAQ (reference sequence). V was trimmed by 8 bases and J by 6 bases, leaving 10 bases between them. The CDR3 sequence: CASLGLAEAFF. The CDR3 bases are TGTGCCAGCCTGGGGTTGGCTGAAGCTTTCTTT.

This clone was seen more than once but under ten times. V gene TRBV9 combines with J gene TRBJ2-5; tentatively, D is TRBD1 (5 bases). Trimming removed 0 bases from V and 3 bases from J, with 15 bases in between. This CDR3 spans 16 amino acids. Looked up from germline, CDR1 is SGDLS and CDR2 is YYNGEE. Here the CDR3 DNA reads TGTGCCAGCAGCGTAGGTGCGGCAGGGCTGGAAGAGACCCAGTACTTC. Encoded protein: CASSVGAAGLEETQYF.

The genes are TRBV6-4 and TRBJ2-3; no firm D call. CDR3 length: 13 amino acids. The germline V and J ends were trimmed by 2 bases and 2 bases, with 5 bases remaining between them. The germline V gene encodes CDR1 MRHNA and CDR2 SNTAGT. As DNA, the CDR3 is TGTGCCAGCAGTGACAGGTCCACAGATACGCAGTATTTT. This gives the protein CASSDRSTDTQYF.

This clone was seen just once. This sequence joins TRBV18 and TRBJ1-6, with D unresolved. V was pared by 3 bases and J by 0 bases, with 9 bases between. The CDR3 contains 16 residues. Germline CDR1 reads KGHSH; CDR2 reads LQKENI. The CDR3 protein is CASSPSRSSYNSPLHF. The CDR3 nucleotides are TGTGCCAGCTCACCCTCCCGAAGCTCCTATAATTCACCCCTCCACTTT.

The chain combines TRBV18 with TRBJ1-1; D not certain. This CDR3 spans 12 amino acids. The V and J ends lost 9 bases and 0 bases respectively, with 8 bases between them. The germline V gene encodes CDR1 KGHSH and CDR2 LQKENI. CDR3 sequence (DNA): TGTGCCAGTCGAGATATGAACACTGAAGCTTTCTTT. Translating it yields CASRDMNTEAFF.

The chain carries TRBV28 and TRBJ1-5; D is perhaps TRBD1 (6 bases). The V gene lost 6 bases and the J gene lost 4 bases, with 10 bases spanning the gap. Germline CDR1 is MDHEN and CDR2 is SYDVKM. The CDR3 runs 13 residues. CDR3: CASSGQKNQPQHF. Written as DNA, the CDR3 is TGTGCCAGCAGCGGACAGAAGAATCAGCCCCAGCATTTT.

The chain employs TRBV2 and TRBJ2-2, with 9 bases that match TRBD1. CDR3 size: 15 residues. V was clipped by 6 bases and J by 8 bases; unmatched bases: 10. Germline assignment: CDR1 SNHLY and CDR2 FYNNEI. The CDR3 DNA reads TGTGCCAGCAGACCGGACAGGGGAGATACGGGGGAGCTGTTTTTT. It yields the protein CASRPDRGDTGELFF.

J is TRBJ1-5 and V is TRBV5-1, with unresolved D. CDR1 and CDR2 (germline): SGHRS, YFSETQ. CDR3 length: 15 amino acids. Trimming pared 0 bases from V and 4 bases from J, leaving 11 bases between. The CDR3 loop is CASSLDFRGNQPQHF. Written as DNA, the CDR3 is TGCGCCAGCAGCTTGGATTTTCGAGGAAATCAGCCCCAGCATTTT.

The chain has TRBV9 and TRBJ1-1; no reliable D call. Germline CDR1 reads SGDLS; CDR2 reads YYNGEE. Between the trimmed V and J ends, which lost 0 bases and 5 bases, there was a span of 11 bases. The CDR3 covers 14 residues. CDR3 DNA: TGTGCCAGCAGCGTAGAGGACTTAGGGACTGAAGCTTTCTTT. It encodes CASSVEDLGTEAFF.

This clone has only one observation. The V and J genes are TRBV12-3 or TRBV12-4 and TRBJ1-2; D remains unclear. Trimming removed 4 bases from V and 1 base from J, with 7 bases in between. The CDR3 runs to 13 residues. CDR3 in amino acids: CASSYGLNYGYTF. The CDR3 bases are TGTGCCAGCAGTTACGGCCTTAACTATGGCTACACCTTC.

This CDR3 reads CSAGGYEQYF. The CDR3 DNA is TGCAGTGCTGGGGGGTACGAGCAGTACTTC. This sequence joins TRBV20-1 and TRBJ2-7; TRBD2 might be the D (6 bases). The V and J ends lost 5 bases and 4 bases respectively, with 6 bases between them. This CDR3 has 10 residues. Germline V gene data show CDR1 as DFQATT and CDR2 as SNEGSKA (reference sequence).

The rearrangement uses TRBV9 and TRBJ2-5, with 13 nucleotides matching TRBD2. CDR1 and CDR2 from the germline V gene are SGDLS and YYNGEE. The CDR3 consists of 18 residues. The V and J ends lost 0 bases and 1 base, in that order; junction bases with no gene match: 6. The CDR3 region is CASSVAMGLAGLQETQYF. CDR3 bases: TGTGCCAGCAGCGTAGCTATGGGACTAGCGGGACTCCAAGAGACCCAGTACTTC.